The next 20 T cell receptor beta chains were all read from a single sample in a study of CD8 T cells in Susac syndrome. Random-hexamer reverse transcription was applied to about 0.5 to 1 ug RNA. TCRdb re-called the immunoSEQ multiplex PCR reads through MiXCR, storing one row per CDR3 protein. This repertoire shows 140,000 or so distinct CDR3 sequences, approximately 94% found once; its top ten account for around 0.08%. What was sequenced was CD4+ T cells from PBMCs. The receptors come from a human donor in good health.

The V and J genes are TRBV5-4 and TRBJ2-3, with 8 bases that match TRBD1. The germline gives CDR1 SGHNT, CDR2 YYREEE (reference sequence). V lost 2 bases and J lost 5; bases outside the gene matches: 7. This CDR3 contains 15 residues. CDR3 in amino acids: CASSFPDRDGDTQYF. As DNA, the CDR3 is TGTGCCAGCAGCTTCCCGGACAGGGACGGAGATACGCAGTATTTT.

CDR3 sequence: CASSEEVGNQPQHF. For the CDR3, the DNA is TGCGCCAGCAGCGAGGAAGTCGGCAATCAGCCCCAGCATTTT. V is TRBV5-1 and J is TRBJ1-5; D is uncertain. CDR3 length: 14 residues. V was pared by 4 bases and J by 2 bases, with 10 bases between. Germline values: CDR1 SGHRS, CDR2 YFSETQ.

This rearrangement joins TRBV5-1 to TRBJ1-1; the D gene is possibly TRBD1 (5 bases). The V and J ends lost 2 bases and 0 bases respectively, with 14 bases between them. The CDR3 contains 16 residues. The V gene's germline CDR1 is SGHRS and CDR2 YFSETQ. The CDR3 nucleotides read TGCGCCAGCAGCTTTTTGCGGGGCACTATGAACACTGAAGCTTTCTTT. Its protein product is CASSFLRGTMNTEAFF. Supplemented by reference TRBV5-1 and TRBJ1-1, the full variable domain reads KAGVTQTPRYLIKTRGQQVTLSCSPISGHRSVSWYQQTPGQGLQFLFEYFSETQRNKGNFPGRFSGRQFSNSRSEMNVSTLELGDSALYLCASSFLRGTMNTEAFFGQGTRLTVV.

The chain has TRBV24-1 and TRBJ2-5, with D possibly being TRBD1 (6 bases). Trimming removed 3 bases at V and 12 bases at J, with 13 bases between. Germline V gives CDR1 KGHDR, CDR2 SFDVKD. The CDR3 runs 12 residues. The DNA of the CDR3 is TGTGCCACCAGTGATCAGGGGACACCCGAGTACTTC. It encodes CATSDQGTPEYF.

In its sample, this clonotype was seen a few times. The chain is built from TRBV11-2 and TRBJ2-3; D is unresolved. The V end lost 1 base, the J end lost 6 bases, and 8 bases lay between the germline ends. Germline V gene lookup returns CDR1 SGHAT and CDR2 FQNNGV. The CDR3 totals 13 residues. For the CDR3, the DNA is TGTGCCAGCAGCTTAGCCCGCTCGGATACGCAGTATTTT. As protein: CASSLARSDTQYF.

The chain carries TRBV7-6 and TRBJ2-7, with D tentatively TRBD2 (6 bases). The V gene lost 1 base and the J gene lost 3 bases, with 16 bases spanning the gap. CDR3 length equals 16 residues. Germline V gene lookup returns CDR1 SGHVS and CDR2 FNYEAQ. The CDR3 region is CASSLVGSGQDYEQYF. CDR3 DNA sequence: TGTGCCAGCAGCTTAGTTGGGAGCGGGCAGGACTACGAGCAGTACTTC.

The chain links TRBV5-1 to TRBJ2-7; no firm D call. Trimming pared 2 bases from V and 0 bases from J, leaving 12 bases between. Per germline, CDR1 SGHRS and CDR2 YFSETQ. This CDR3 contains 15 residues. The CDR3 DNA is TGCGCCAGCAGCTTAGGCCGGGTAAGCTCCTACGAGCAGTACTTC. Its protein product is CASSLGRVSSYEQYF.

The chain couples TRBV19 to TRBJ1-5, with D maybe TRBD1 (5 bases). Germline assignment: CDR1 LNHDA and CDR2 SQIVND (reference sequence). The CDR3 is 15 residues long. Trimming took 3 bases from V and 1 from J, leaving 10 bases between them. The CDR3: CASSMTRDSNQPQHF. CDR3 DNA: TGTGCCAGTAGTATGACAAGGGACAGCAATCAGCCCCAGCATTTT.

The rearrangement links TRBV10-3 to TRBJ2-3; D gene ambiguous. Trimming stripped 8 bases from V and 2 bases from J, with 8 bases between. CDR3 length: 12 residues. Germline V gene sequence: CDR1 ENHRY, CDR2 SYGVKD. CDR3 amino acids: CAIGAVTDTQYF. For the CDR3, the DNA is TGTGCCATCGGTGCAGTCACAGATACGCAGTATTTT.

The chain joins TRBV20-1 to TRBJ1-1; no clear D gene. V lost 5 bases and J 1 base, leaving 11 bases between the germline ends. The V gene's germline CDR1 is DFQATT and CDR2 SNEGSKA (reference sequence). The CDR3 has 13 residues. For the CDR3, the DNA is TGCAGTGCTGTCAGGACCGGGAACACTGAAGCTTTCTTT. Amino acids: CSAVRTGNTEAFF.

The rearrangement uses TRBV12-3 or TRBV12-4 and TRBJ1-1, with a weak D call TRBD1 (6 bases). The length of the CDR3 is 19 residues. Trimming left V 2 bases short and J 0 bases short, with 22 bases between. The CDR3 loop reads CASSLRTTRDTLLNTEAFF. DNA for the CDR3: TGTGCCAGCAGTTTAAGGACGACTCGGGACACCTTATTGAACACTGAAGCTTTCTTT.

The V and J genes are TRBV7-9 and TRBJ1-1; D is perhaps TRBD1 (5 bases). Germline lookup yields CDR1 SEHNR and CDR2 FQNEAQ (reference sequence). The CDR3 spans 13 residues. With 5 bases removed from V and 5 bases from J, the gap between germline ends came to 12 bases. CDR3 bases: TGTGCCAGCAGCACATGGGACGAGACTGAAGCTTTCTTT. Its protein product is CASSTWDETEAFF.

The chain has TRBV27 and TRBJ1-1; tentative D call: TRBD1 (5 bases). The CDR3 has 13 amino acids. The germline gives CDR1 MNHEY, CDR2 SMNVEV (reference sequence). The V end lost 6 bases, the J end lost 8 bases, and 16 bases lay between the germline ends. The CDR3 DNA sequence: TGTGCCAGCAGGAGAACCAGGGTGGGAGAAGCTTTCTTT. Encoded protein: CASRRTRVGEAFF.

The V and J genes are TRBV5-6 and TRBJ2-7, with 11 bases fitting TRBD1. Germline CDR1 and CDR2: SGHDT and YYEEEE. The CDR3 extends over 17 amino acids. V was clipped by 4 bases and J by 3 bases; unmatched bases: 12. Here the CDR3 DNA reads TGTGCCAGCAGCCATATCCCGGGACAGGGGGGGAACTACGAGCAGTACTTC. Translating it yields CASSHIPGQGGNYEQYF.

The CDR3 DNA reads as TGTGCCAGCAGCGTTGGACGGCCTAACTATGGCTACACCTTC. It encodes CASSVGRPNYGYTF. V gene TRBV5-4 combines with J gene TRBJ1-2; D gene uncertain. V was trimmed by 4 bases and J by 0 bases, leaving 10 bases between them. The CDR3 is 14 residues long. The V gene's germline CDR1 is SGHNT and CDR2 YYREEE (reference sequence).

Of note for this clonotype: At one boundary the junction diverges from the germline segment, which might be a read error. The genes are TRBV7-7 and TRBJ2-5; 9 positions agree with TRBD1. The CDR3 is 13 residues long. Germline CDR1 is SSHAT and CDR2 is FNYEAQ (reference sequence). CDR3 nucleotides: TGTGCTAGCAGCTTCCGGACAGGGGAGGCCCAGTACTTC. Amino acids: CASSFRTGEAQYF. Drawing the rest from reference TRBV7-7 and TRBJ2-5, the complete variable domain is GAGVSQSPRYKVTKRGQDVTLRCDPISSHATLYWYQQALGQGPEFLTYFNYEAQPDKSGLPSDRFSAERPEGSISTLTIQRTEQRDSAMYRCASSFRTGEAQYFGPGTRLLVL.

The chain employs TRBV2 and TRBJ1-1; D is unresolved. This CDR3 is built from 12 residues. V lost 4 bases, J lost 2 bases, and 5 bases lay in between. Germline CDR1 and CDR2: SNHLY and FYNNEI. The CDR3: CASSVSNTEAFF. Here the CDR3 DNA reads TGTGCCAGCAGTGTAAGCAACACTGAAGCTTTCTTT.

This chain links TRBV30 with TRBJ2-1; 10 bases fit TRBD2. The CDR3 is made up of 15 amino acids. V dropped 0 bases and J dropped 6; count of bases not matched to a gene: 5. Germline-derived CDR1 and CDR2 are GTSNPN and SVGIG (reference sequence). The CDR3 nucleotides read TGTGCCTGGAGTGTAAGTCTAGCGGGGGCCAATGAGCAGTTCTTC. Amino acids: CAWSVSLAGANEQFF.

The CDR3 DNA sequence: TGTGCCTCCGGGGGACTAGCGAGCTCCTACGAGCAGTACTTC. It is translated as CASGGLASSYEQYF. V is TRBV30 and J is TRBJ2-7, with TRBD2 matching over 10 bases. The CDR3 covers 14 residues. J lost 0 bases, V lost 7 bases, and 6 bases had no gene match. Per the germline V gene, CDR1 is GTSNPN and CDR2 is SVGIG (reference sequence).

The rearrangement uses TRBV18 and TRBJ2-3, with TRBD2 matching 14 bases. The CDR3 runs 19 residues. Per the germline V gene, CDR1 is KGHSH and CDR2 is LQKENI. J gave up 1 base and V 0 bases, and 6 bases lay outside the gene matches. The CDR3 reads CASSPPRLAGGLRTDTQYF. The CDR3 DNA reads TGTGCCAGCTCACCACCGAGACTAGCGGGAGGGCTACGCACAGATACGCAGTATTTT.